A selection of T cell receptor beta chains follows, all from one sample in a study of blood T cells in healthy people across ages. TCRdb analysed the 5' RACE reads with MiXCR anew, one entry per CDR3 protein. The sample has about a million distinct CDR3 sequences; roughly 51% are singletons. The sample taken for sequencing was blood. The source is an older woman in good health. CDR3s include the opening cysteine and the closing phenylalanine or tryptophan. D genes are given only for firm matches. Not all rows give a size; the values are once, few, many and, for expanded clones, a class.

size,D,V,J,CDR3,DNA
NA,TRBD2,TRBV4-2,TRBJ2-1,CASSQALAESRREQFF,TGTGCCAGCAGCCAAGCGCTAGCGGAGTCTCGCCGGGAGCAGTTCTTC
few,NA,TRBV29-1,TRBJ1-2,CSVEPTLTGSDGYTF,TGCAGCGTTGAGCCTACCCTCACAGGGTCAGATGGCTACACCTTC
NA,NA,TRBV2,TRBJ2-7,CATLDREVVEQYF,TGTGCCACCCTCGACAGGGAGGTCGTCGAGCAGTACTTC
NA,TRBD1,TRBV4-1,TRBJ2-5,CASSGTEGEETQYF,TGCGCCAGCAGTGGGACAGAAGGGGAAGAGACCCAGTACTTC
NA,TRBD1,TRBV5-1,TRBJ2-7,CASSLGRRAANPGQLHEQYF,TGCGCCAGCAGCTTGGGACGCCGGGCGGCCAACCCGGGACAGTTGCACGAGCAGTACTTC
few,TRBD2,TRBV29-1,TRBJ2-7,CSVRGGVIPYEQYF,TGCAGCGTTCGGGGAGGGGTCATTCCCTACGAGCAGTACTTC
few,TRBD1,TRBV7-2,TRBJ1-2,CASSSCGTGVDYTF,TGTGCCAGCAGCTCTTGCGGGACAGGCGTGGACTACACCTTC
NA,NA,TRBV6-2/TRBV6-3,TRBJ2-6,CASSNPLSSGANVLTF,TGTGCCAGCAGCAACCCTTTAAGCTCTGGGGCCAACGTCCTGACTTTC
NA,NA,TRBV6-2/TRBV6-3,TRBJ1-2,CASSYGRSGYTF,TGTGCCAGCAGTTACGGTCGGAGTGGCTACACCTTC
NA,NA,TRBV4-3,TRBJ2-2,CASSQASQGLTTGELFF,TGCGCCAGCAGCCAAGCGTCACAAGGGCTTACCACCGGGGAGCTGTTTTTT
few,NA,TRBV6-5,TRBJ2-3,CASSYSRRGRDTQYF,TGTGCCAGCAGTTACTCGCGGCGGGGCAGGGATACGCAGTATTTT